The 7 T cell receptor beta chains below all came from one sample that was sequenced in a study of OX40 agonist ivuxolimab in advanced cancers. The repertoire was sequenced with immunoSEQ multiplex PCR; TCRdb's copy has only in-frame clones and lacks some. The sample has roughly 80,000 clones, about 94% seen once. This material consisted of CD4+ or CD8+ T cells sorted from blood, taken in a trial of the OX40 agonist ivuxolimab. The receptors were sampled from an adult with an advanced solid tumor such as melanoma, head and neck, liver or kidney cancer.

DNA for the CDR3: TGTGCCAGCAGACCTAGCGGAACTCTCTATGGCTACACCTTC. Its translation: CASRPSGTLYGYTF. This chain uses TRBV27 with TRBJ1-2; unclear D gene. CDR3 size: 14 residues. CDR1 and CDR2 from the germline V gene are MNHEY and SMNVEV (reference sequence). V lost 6 bases to trimming and J lost 4 bases, with 15 bases between them.

The V call is TRBV4-1, the J call TRBJ1-6; possibly TRBD1 for D (6 bases). Germline V gene lookup returns CDR1 MGHRA and CDR2 YSYEKL. CDR3 size: 19 residues. V shed 1 base and J shed 3 bases, with 19 bases lying between them. CDR3 amino acids: CASSQAPPGARGYNSPLHF. The CDR3 nucleotides are TGCGCCAGCAGCCAAGCACCCCCGGGGGCGAGGGGCTATAATTCACCCCTCCACTTT.

The chain recombines TRBV4-1 with TRBJ2-3, with 14 bases lining up with TRBD2. Looked up from germline, CDR1 is MGHRA and CDR2 is YSYEKL. This CDR3 comprises 17 residues. The V and J ends lost 3 bases and 6 bases, in that order; junction bases with no gene match: 8. CDR3 residues: CASSQPGLAGGADTQYF. The CDR3 DNA sequence: TGCGCCAGCAGCCAGCCAGGACTAGCGGGGGGAGCTGATACGCAGTATTTT.

For this clone: The sample has other DNA sequences that encode this CDR3 too. The CDR3 loop reads CASSSTGQPQHF. The CDR3 DNA is TGTGCCAGCAGCTCCACAGGGCAGCCCCAGCATTTT. J is TRBJ1-5 and V is TRBV13; possibly TRBD1 for D (6 bases). CDR1 and CDR2 (germline): PRHDT, FYEKMQ (reference sequence). This CDR3 contains 12 residues. Trimming removed 4 bases at V and 7 bases at J, with 8 bases between.

V and J are TRBV5-4 and TRBJ1-1; D not certain. This CDR3 region has 16 residues. CDR1 and CDR2 (germline): SGHNT, YYREEE (reference sequence). With 4 bases removed from V and 2 bases from J, the gap between germline ends came to 18 bases. DNA of the CDR3: TGTGCCAGCAGCCGAATATACTGGGCAGACAACACTGAAGCTTTCTTT. Its protein is CASSRIYWADNTEAFF.

The chain links TRBV9 to TRBJ2-5, with TRBD2 identical over 8 bases. The CDR3 sequence is 17 residues long. J gave up 3 bases and V 4 bases, and 14 bases lay outside the gene matches. Per germline, CDR1 SGDLS and CDR2 YYNGEE. The CDR3 DNA sequence: TGTGCCAGCAGCCCCGGGGGGGCGACGAGTGGGGAAGAGACCCAGTACTTC. Encoded protein: CASSPGGATSGEETQYF.

V usage is TRBV7-7 and J usage is TRBJ2-5; 8 nucleotides agree with TRBD1. CDR1 is SSHAT, CDR2 FNYEAQ, per germline (reference sequence). With 3 bases clipped from V and 5 bases from J, the junction kept 11 bases outside the gene matches. This CDR3 comprises 16 residues. The CDR3 DNA follows: TGTGCCAGCAGCTTCTCCGTGGGGGACAGGTTCGAGACCCAGTACTTC. Protein product: CASSFSVGDRFETQYF. The variable domain in full, completed from reference TRBV7-7 and TRBJ2-5, reads GAGVSQSPRYKVTKRGQDVTLRCDPISSHATLYWYQQALGQGPEFLTYFNYEAQPDKSGLPSDRFSAERPEGSISTLTIQRTEQRDSAMYRCASSFSVGDRFETQYFGPGTRLLVL.